Each of the 21 T cell receptor beta chains below was sequenced from the same sample in a study of shared clonotypes between healthy human individuals. Naive CD8 cells, CD45RO-negative and positively selected for CCR7, excluded terminally differentiated effector memory CD45RA+ cells. Produced via immunoSEQ multiplex PCR; TCRdb's table is partial and in-frame only. This sample has approximately 2,000,000 clones; around 93% occur once, and the top ten carry around 1.7%. The sample comprised naive CD8+ T cells from PBMCs. The receptors were gathered from a man aged 18 to 30 in good health. Some clones in this sample may be carry-over from other donors' samples.

This sequence joins TRBV28 and TRBJ2-1; D remains ambiguous. The CDR3 is made up of 17 amino acids. Deletions cut 5 bases from V and 5 bases from J, with 22 bases between. From germline, CDR1 is MDHEN and CDR2 SYDVKM. CDR3 nucleotides: TGTGCCAGCAGTACGAACCGTCTGGATGAGCCCCACAATGAGCAGTTCTTC. Translation gives CASSTNRLDEPHNEQFF.

This clone was found a few times. The rearrangement links TRBV7-6 to TRBJ2-2, with TRBD1 as a possible D gene (6 bases). The CDR3 has 14 amino acids. The ends were cut back, 4 bases at V and 7 bases at J, with 13 bases in the middle. The germline V gene has CDR1 SGHVS and CDR2 FNYEAQ. The CDR3 DNA reads as TGTGCCAGCAGCTCCCACAGGGTGGACGGGGAGCTGTTTTTT. Amino acids: CASSSHRVDGELFF.

V is TRBV30 and J is TRBJ2-3; D not certain. This CDR3 region has 15 residues. V gave up 4 bases and J gave up 0 bases, with 14 bases separating them. The germline gives CDR1 GTSNPN, CDR2 SVGIG (reference sequence). The CDR3 loop reads CAWTNLGASTDTQYF. CDR3 in DNA: TGTGCCTGGACCAACTTGGGCGCTAGCACAGATACGCAGTATTTT.

V is TRBV27 and J is TRBJ1-1; possibly TRBD1 for D (5 bases). Germline assignment: CDR1 MNHEY and CDR2 SMNVEV (reference sequence). This CDR3 is 14 amino acids long. The V gene lost 6 bases and the J gene lost 5 bases, with 16 bases spanning the gap. This CDR3 reads CASSRRGVWTEAFF. The CDR3 DNA is TGTGCCAGCAGCCGGCGGGGGGTTTGGACTGAAGCTTTCTTT.

The CDR3 reads CASSPSGVGDNEQFF. Written as DNA, the CDR3 is TGTGCCAGCAGCCCTAGCGGGGTGGGGGACAATGAGCAGTTCTTC. The chain links TRBV9 to TRBJ2-1, with TRBD2 matching over 9 bases. Germline V gives CDR1 SGDLS, CDR2 YYNGEE. Losses at the gene ends were 4 bases for V and 5 bases for J; bases not matched to a gene: 7. This CDR3 spans 15 amino acids.

The table lists this clone with a count of one. V is TRBV5-6 and J is TRBJ2-7; 7 bases map to TRBD1. V lost 5 bases, J lost 2 bases, and 7 bases stayed unmatched. Germline CDR1 is SGHDT and CDR2 is YYEEEE. This CDR3 has 14 residues. CDR3 region: CASSRQTGTYEQYF. The CDR3 DNA reads as TGTGCCAGCAGTCGTCAGACAGGGACCTACGAGCAGTACTTC.

The J gene is TRBJ1-4, the V gene TRBV28; the match to TRBD1 covers 7 bases. The CDR3 is 18 residues long. J lost 2 bases, V lost 4 bases, and 13 bases had no gene match. Germline V gene data show CDR1 as MDHEN and CDR2 as SYDVKM. This CDR3 is CASSWEEGASGTNEKLFF. The CDR3 DNA is TGTGCCAGCAGTTGGGAGGAGGGGGCGAGCGGCACTAATGAAAAACTGTTTTTT. Based on the CDR3 plus reference TRBV28 and TRBJ1-4, the full variable domain is DVKVTQSSRYLVKRTGEKVFLECVQDMDHENMFWYRQDPGLGLRLIYFSYDVKMKEKGDIPEGYSVSREKKERFSLILESASTNQTSMYLCASSWEEGASGTNEKLFFGSGTQLSVL.

The chain uses TRBV2 and TRBJ1-5; D gene uncertain. Germline values: CDR1 SNHLY, CDR2 FYNNEI. V shed 0 bases and J shed 3 bases, with 9 bases lying between them. The CDR3 consists of 15 residues. The CDR3 is CASSEAGGYNQPQHF. CDR3 DNA: TGTGCCAGCAGTGAAGCAGGAGGGTACAATCAGCCCCAGCATTTT.

This chain uses TRBV7-9 with TRBJ1-4; 9 nucleotides align to TRBD1. Per germline, CDR1 SEHNR and CDR2 FQNEAQ (reference sequence). This CDR3 spans 18 amino acids. With 1 base clipped from V and 4 bases from J, the junction kept 10 bases outside the gene matches. The CDR3 region has the DNA TGTGCCAGCAGCTTAGACTTTACAGGGGGCGGGCTTAATGAAAAACTGTTTTTT. It codes for CASSLDFTGGGLNEKLFF.

This chain links TRBV7-3 with TRBJ2-7; 7 positions match TRBD1. Germline trimming cut 4 bases from V and 7 bases from J; bases unmatched to any gene: 13. The CDR3 extends over 15 amino acids. The germline V gene encodes CDR1 SGHTA and CDR2 FQGTGA. The CDR3 DNA is TGTGCCAGCAGCTCTCGGGCGACAGGGATAAAGGAGCAGTACTTC. This sequence encodes CASSSRATGIKEQYF. Complete variable domain (other parts from reference TRBV7-3 and TRBJ2-7): GAGVSQTPSNKVTEKGKYVELRCDPISGHTALYWYRQSLGQGPEFLIYFQGTGAADDSGLPNDRFFAVRPEGSVSTLKIQRTERGDSAVYLCASSSRATGIKEQYFGPGTRLTVT.

This clone was detected once. CDR3 amino acids: CASSARLGGGNYGYTF. DNA for the CDR3: TGTGCCAGCAGTGCGCGGTTGGGGGGCGGTAACTATGGCTACACCTTC. This chain joins TRBV28 and TRBJ1-2, with D maybe TRBD1 (6 bases). CDR3 length: 16 residues. The V gene lost 5 bases and the J gene lost 1 base, with 17 bases spanning the gap. In germline, CDR1 is MDHEN, CDR2 SYDVKM.

In the case of this clone: One end of the junction is discordant with germline, which a read error may explain. CDR3 nucleotides: TGTGCCAGCAGCGTAGAGGGCAGGGGGCCGATCTTC. Amino acid sequence: CASSVEGRGPIF. The rearrangement links TRBV9 to TRBJ2-1; 8 bases are a match to TRBD1. This CDR3 is built from 12 residues. The germline V gene encodes CDR1 SGDLS and CDR2 YYNGEE.

This chain uses TRBV5-6 with TRBJ2-2, with D possibly TRBD2 on 6 matching bases. The CDR3 has 17 amino acids. Germline CDR1 reads SGHDT; CDR2 reads YYEEEE. Trimming pared 1 base from V and 7 bases from J, leaving 20 bases between. The CDR3 DNA reads TGTGCCAGCAGCTTGTGGGACTGGACTGGAACGGGCGGGGAGCTGTTTTTT. It is translated as CASSLWDWTGTGGELFF.

The chain carries TRBV11-2 and TRBJ2-3; 8 positions agree with TRBD2. The CDR3 has 15 residues. The J segment lost 6 bases and the V segment lost 2 bases, leaving 7 bases of the junction unmatched. The germline V gene has CDR1 SGHAT and CDR2 FQNNGV. The CDR3 reads CASSLRLARGDTQYF. CDR3 nucleotides: TGTGCCAGCAGCTTAAGACTAGCGAGGGGGGATACGCAGTATTTT.

The chain joins TRBV5-4 to TRBJ2-7; D unclear. The germline V and J ends were trimmed by 4 bases and 3 bases, with 8 bases remaining between them. Germline loops: CDR1 SGHNT, CDR2 YYREEE (reference sequence). CDR3 length: 12 amino acids. DNA for the CDR3: TGTGCCAGCAGCCAACGTCACTACGAGCAGTACTTC. Protein sequence: CASSQRHYEQYF. Based on the CDR3 plus reference TRBV5-4 and TRBJ2-7, the full variable domain is ETGVTQSPTHLIKTRGQQVTLRCSSQSGHNTVSWYQQALGQGPQFIFQYYREEENGRGNFPPRFSGLQFPNYSSELNVNALELDDSALYLCASSQRHYEQYFGPGTRLTVT.

The gene calls are TRBV5-1 and TRBJ1-2; maybe TRBD1 (6 bases). V lost 4 bases to trimming and J lost 7 bases, with 20 bases between them. CDR3 length: 15 amino acids. CDR1 SGHRS and CDR2 YFSETQ come from the germline V gene. The chain's CDR3 is CASSINTGIPFGYTF. The CDR3 region has the DNA TGCGCCAGCAGCATAAACACAGGGATACCATTTGGCTACACCTTC.

As for this clone: The sample carries other DNA sequences with the same CDR3. In DNA form, the CDR3 reads TGTGCCAGCAGCCCTGCTTACAATGAGCAGTTCTTC. Translating gives CASSPAYNEQFF. This chain joins TRBV9 and TRBJ2-1, with D unclear. V was cut by 4 bases and J by 4 bases, with 6 bases left in between. Germline V gene sequence: CDR1 SGDLS, CDR2 YYNGEE. The CDR3 has 12 amino acids.

This clone was seen a few times. The V and J genes are TRBV27 and TRBJ1-1, with D possibly matching TRBD1 (6 bases). Trimming left V 5 bases short and J 3 bases short, with 13 bases between. In germline, CDR1 is MNHEY, CDR2 SMNVEV (reference sequence). The CDR3 runs to 14 residues. The CDR3 sequence: CASSLRTAYTEAFF. The CDR3 DNA is TGTGCCAGCAGTCTACGGACAGCGTACACTGAAGCTTTCTTT.

The V gene is TRBV10-2, the J gene TRBJ1-1; 7 bases fit TRBD1. This CDR3 spans 14 amino acids. V lost 5 bases and J lost 5; bases outside the gene matches: 8. Germline loops: CDR1 WSHSY, CDR2 SAAADI. CDR3 nucleotides: TGCGCCAGCAGTTTCTCTACAGGGGTTACTGAAGCTTTCTTT. Translating gives CASSFSTGVTEAFF.

This clone has a single count. V is TRBV29-1 and J is TRBJ2-3, with D perhaps given as TRBD1 or TRBD2 (6 bases each). Germline CDR1 and CDR2: SQVTM and ANQGSEA. The V end was cut by 3 bases, the J end by 1 base, with 14 bases between. The CDR3 totals 15 residues. The CDR3 DNA reads as TGCAGCGTTGACCCGGAGGGGGTCGGCACAGATACGCAGTATTTT. Amino acid sequence: CSVDPEGVGTDTQYF.

The chain combines TRBV29-1 with TRBJ2-7, with 12 bases matching TRBD2. The CDR3 length is 21 residues. Trimming at V came to 0 bases and at J to 4 bases, leaving 22 bases not matched to a gene. In germline, CDR1 is SQVTM, CDR2 ANQGSEA. This CDR3 is CSVEERIVQGSGTSGWYEQYF. CDR3 coding DNA: TGCAGCGTTGAAGAGAGGATTGTACAGGGCTCCGGGACTAGCGGGTGGTACGAGCAGTACTTC.